This TCR beta chain was identified in a study of blood T cell repertoires in COVID-19. Study details: Sources were T cells, B-cell-depleted T cells, or PBMCs; the material itself was cDNA or gDNA.

The CDR3 is 15 amino acids. Germline values: CDR1 SGHRS, CDR2 YFSETQ. V was clipped by 1 base and J by 1 base, with 10 bases between them. Sequenced by immunoSEQ multiplex PCR; TCRdb stores in-frame clones only, minus some. The sample consists of hundreds of thousands of clones, almost 90% of them appearing once. The clonotype was recovered from a man aged 30 to 39 who had been exposed to COVID-19. Material: PBMCs or T cells enriched from blood (not recorded which). The chain couples TRBV5-1 to TRBJ2-3; D is perhaps TRBD2 (6 bases). In DNA form, the CDR3 reads TGCGCCAGCAGCTTGATGCGGGGCCGCACAGATACGCAGTATTTT. Translating it yields CASSLMRGRTDTQYF. Full variable domain (outside the CDR3, taken from reference TRBV5-1 and TRBJ2-3): KAGVTQTPRYLIKTRGQQVTLSCSPISGHRSVSWYQQTPGQGLQFLFEYFSETQRNKGNFPGRFSGRQFSNSRSEMNVSTLELGDSALYLCASSLMRGRTDTQYFGPGTRLTVL.